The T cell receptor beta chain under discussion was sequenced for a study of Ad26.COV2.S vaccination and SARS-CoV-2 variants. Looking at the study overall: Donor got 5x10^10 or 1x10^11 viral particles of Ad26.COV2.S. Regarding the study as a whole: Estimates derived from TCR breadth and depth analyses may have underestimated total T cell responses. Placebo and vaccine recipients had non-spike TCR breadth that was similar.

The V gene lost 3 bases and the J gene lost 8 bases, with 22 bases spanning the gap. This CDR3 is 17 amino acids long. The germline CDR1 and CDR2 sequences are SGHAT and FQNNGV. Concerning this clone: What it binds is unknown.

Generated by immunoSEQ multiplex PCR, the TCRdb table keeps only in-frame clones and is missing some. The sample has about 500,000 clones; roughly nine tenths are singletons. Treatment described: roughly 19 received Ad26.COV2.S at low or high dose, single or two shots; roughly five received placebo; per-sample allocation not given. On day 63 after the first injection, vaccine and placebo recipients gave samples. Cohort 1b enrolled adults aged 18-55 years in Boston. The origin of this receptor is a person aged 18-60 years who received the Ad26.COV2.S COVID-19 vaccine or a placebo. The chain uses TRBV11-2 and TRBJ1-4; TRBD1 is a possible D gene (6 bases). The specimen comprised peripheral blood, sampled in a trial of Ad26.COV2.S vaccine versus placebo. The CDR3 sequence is CASSFRGGLARQEKLFF. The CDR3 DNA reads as TGTGCCAGCAGCTTTAGGGGGGGGCTCGCACGACAGGAAAAACTGTTTTTT. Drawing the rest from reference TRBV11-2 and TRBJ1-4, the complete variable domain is EAGVAQSPRYKIIEKRQSVAFWCNPISGHATLYWYQQILGQGPKLLIQFQNNGVVDDSQLPKDRFSAERLKGVDSTLKIQPAKLEDSAVYLCASSFRGGLARQEKLFFGSGTQLSVL.